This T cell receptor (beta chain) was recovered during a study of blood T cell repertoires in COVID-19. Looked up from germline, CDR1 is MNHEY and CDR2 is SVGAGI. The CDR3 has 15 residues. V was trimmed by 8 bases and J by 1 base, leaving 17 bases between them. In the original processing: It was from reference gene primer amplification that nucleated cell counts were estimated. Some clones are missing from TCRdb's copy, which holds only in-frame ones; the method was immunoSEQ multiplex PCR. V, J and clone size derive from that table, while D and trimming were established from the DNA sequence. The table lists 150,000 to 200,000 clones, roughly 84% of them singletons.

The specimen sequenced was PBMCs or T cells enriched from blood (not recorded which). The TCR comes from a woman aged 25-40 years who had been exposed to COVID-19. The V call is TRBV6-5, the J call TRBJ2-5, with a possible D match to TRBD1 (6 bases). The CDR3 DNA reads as TGTGCCAGCGAACGACAGGACAGCTCCCAAGAGACCCAGTACTTC. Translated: CASERQDSSQETQYF.